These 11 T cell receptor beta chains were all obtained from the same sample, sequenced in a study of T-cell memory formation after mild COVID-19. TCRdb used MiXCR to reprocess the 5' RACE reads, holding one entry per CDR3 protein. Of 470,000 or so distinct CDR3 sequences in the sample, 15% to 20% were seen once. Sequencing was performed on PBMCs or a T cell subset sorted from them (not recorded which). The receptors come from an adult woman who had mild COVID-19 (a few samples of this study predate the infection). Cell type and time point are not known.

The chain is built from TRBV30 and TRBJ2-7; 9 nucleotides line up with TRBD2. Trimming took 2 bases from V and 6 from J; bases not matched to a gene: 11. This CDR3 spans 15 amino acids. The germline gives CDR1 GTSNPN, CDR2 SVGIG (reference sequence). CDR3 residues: CAWSLAAGGPSEQYF. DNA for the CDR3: TGTGCCTGGAGTTTAGCTGCGGGAGGGCCTAGCGAGCAGTACTTC.

Written as DNA, the CDR3 is TGTGCCACGGGGACTACCCATTACGAGCAGTACTTC. Encoded protein: CATGTTHYEQYF. V gene TRBV10-3 combines with J gene TRBJ2-7; 7 bases match TRBD2. Trimming cost V 10 bases and J 4 bases; bases outside gene matches: 7. The length of the CDR3 is 12 residues. Germline CDR1 is ENHRY and CDR2 is SYGVKD.

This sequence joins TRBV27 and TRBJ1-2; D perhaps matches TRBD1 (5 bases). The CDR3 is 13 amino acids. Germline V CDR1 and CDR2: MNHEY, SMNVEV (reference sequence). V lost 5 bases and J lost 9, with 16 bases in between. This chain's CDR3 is CASSTDSYSSYTF. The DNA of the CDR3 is TGTGCCAGCAGTACAGACAGCTACTCGAGCTACACCTTC.

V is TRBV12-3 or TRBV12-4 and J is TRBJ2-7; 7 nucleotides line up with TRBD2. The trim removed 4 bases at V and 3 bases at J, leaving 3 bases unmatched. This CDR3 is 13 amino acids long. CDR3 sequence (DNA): TGTGCCAGCAGTTATGGCGGGAGCTACGAGCAGTACTTC. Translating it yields CASSYGGSYEQYF.

The CDR3 nucleotides read TGCGCCAGCAGCTCGGAGGGACAGGGCTCCAATGAGCAGTTCTTC. Its translation is CASSSEGQGSNEQFF. This chain links TRBV5-1 with TRBJ2-1, with 9 bases that match TRBD1. The CDR3 extends over 15 amino acids. The trim removed 3 bases at V and 6 bases at J, leaving 7 bases unmatched. Looked up from germline, CDR1 is SGHRS and CDR2 is YFSETQ.

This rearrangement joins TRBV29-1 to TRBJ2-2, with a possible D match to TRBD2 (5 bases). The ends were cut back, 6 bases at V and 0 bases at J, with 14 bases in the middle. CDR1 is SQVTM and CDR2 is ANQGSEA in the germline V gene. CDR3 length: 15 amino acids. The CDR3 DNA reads TGCAGCGTCCTCCCGGGATGGACGAACACCGGGGAGCTGTTTTTT. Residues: CSVLPGWTNTGELFF.

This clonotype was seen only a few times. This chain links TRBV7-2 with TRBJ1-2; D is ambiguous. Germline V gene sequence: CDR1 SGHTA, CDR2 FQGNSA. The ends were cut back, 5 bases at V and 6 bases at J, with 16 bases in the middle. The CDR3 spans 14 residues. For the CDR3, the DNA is TGTGCCAGCAGCAAATATACCACGACGGATGGCTACACCTTC. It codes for CASSKYTTTDGYTF.

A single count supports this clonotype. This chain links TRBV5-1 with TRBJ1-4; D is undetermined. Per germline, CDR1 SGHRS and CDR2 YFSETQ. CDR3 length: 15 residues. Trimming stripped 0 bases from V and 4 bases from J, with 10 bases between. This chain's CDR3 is CASSLGSLGNEKLFF. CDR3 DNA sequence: TGCGCCAGCAGCTTGGGGAGTTTGGGTAATGAAAAACTGTTTTTT.

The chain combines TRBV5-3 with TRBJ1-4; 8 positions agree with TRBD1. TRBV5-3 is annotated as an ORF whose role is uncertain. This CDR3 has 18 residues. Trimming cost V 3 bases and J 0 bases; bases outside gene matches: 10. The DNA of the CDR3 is TGTGCCAGAAGCTGGGATCCGACAGGGGCCGCAACTAATGAAAAACTGTTTTTT. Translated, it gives CARSWDPTGAATNEKLFF.

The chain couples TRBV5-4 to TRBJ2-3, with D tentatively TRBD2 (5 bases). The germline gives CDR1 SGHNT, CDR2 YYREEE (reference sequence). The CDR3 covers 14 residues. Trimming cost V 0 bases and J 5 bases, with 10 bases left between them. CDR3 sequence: CASSLARDEDTQYF. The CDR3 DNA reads TGTGCCAGCAGCTTGGCCCGGGATGAAGATACGCAGTATTTT.

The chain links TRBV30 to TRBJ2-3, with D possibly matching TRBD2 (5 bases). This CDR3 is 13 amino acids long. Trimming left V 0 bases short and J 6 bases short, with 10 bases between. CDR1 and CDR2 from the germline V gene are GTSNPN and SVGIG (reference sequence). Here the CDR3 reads CAWSVGEPDTQYF. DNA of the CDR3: TGTGCCTGGAGTGTCGGGGAGCCTGATACGCAGTATTTT.